Below, one T cell receptor (beta chain) is given with its context. Antigen unknown. V was cut by 8 bases and J by 7 bases, with 21 bases left in between. Looked up from germline, CDR1 is SQVTM and CDR2 is ANQGSEA. This CDR3 has 13 residues. The data derive from a study of cytomegalovirus exposure and HLA in healthy donors. Overall study: The study's early data release held 80 million to 95 million unique TCRs from HLA-typed donors.

Findings and limits, study-wide: Reportedly, a later analysis found an Asian-associated ancestry cluster had fewer N-insertions than the approximately 670-donor mean. By a later analysis, the bulk of CMV-associated TCR beta chains appeared HLA-restricted. Later analysis showed TCR association rates varying by HLA locus, highest for DRB1 and lowest for HLA-C.

In the PCR, 60 Vbeta and 13 Jbeta primers were used. Some clones are missing from TCRdb's copy, which holds only in-frame ones; the method was immunoSEQ multiplex PCR. Among about 95,000 clones listed, about 80% were seen once. What was sequenced was PBMCs. V and J are TRBV29-1 and TRBJ2-7, with D maybe TRBD2 (6 bases). This sequence originates from a man aged 18 to 29 in good health and CMV-seropositive. The CDR3 bases are TGCAGCACCCGCCAGGGAGGACAAGTTGAGCAGTACTTC. Amino acids: CSTRQGGQVEQYF.